A single sample is the source of the 4 T cell receptor beta chains below, sequenced in a study of blood T cell repertoires in COVID-19. Generated by immunoSEQ multiplex PCR, the TCRdb table keeps only in-frame clones and is missing some. The sample shows some 250,000 clones, about 89% of them seen only once. The sequenced material came from PBMCs or T cells enriched from blood (not recorded which). Receptors were obtained from a man in his forties who had recovered from COVID-19.

The V and J genes are TRBV7-2 and TRBJ1-1, with D unclear. Germline V gene data show CDR1 as SGHTA and CDR2 as FQGNSA. This CDR3 region has 14 residues. V was trimmed by 1 base and J by 1 base, leaving 7 bases between them. The CDR3 region is CASSLETRNTEAFF. CDR3 bases: TGTGCCAGCAGCTTAGAGACACGGAACACTGAAGCTTTCTTT. The full variable domain, its missing parts supplied by reference TRBV7-2 and TRBJ1-1, is GAGVSQSPSNKVTEKGKDVELRCDPISGHTALYWYRQSLGQGLEFLIYFQGNSAPDKSGLPSDRFSAERTGGSVSTLTIQRTQQEDSAVYLCASSLETRNTEAFFGQGTRLTVV.

The chain has TRBV30 and TRBJ1-5; the D is unclear. The CDR3 runs to 13 residues. The ends were cut back, 4 bases at V and 2 bases at J, with 9 bases in the middle. Germline CDR1 GTSNPN, CDR2 SVGIG (reference sequence). CDR3 sequence: CAWTHGGNQPQHF. CDR3 sequence (DNA): TGTGCCTGGACCCACGGGGGCAATCAGCCCCAGCATTTT.

This sequence joins TRBV30 and TRBJ2-7; TRBD1 aligns across 8 bases. This CDR3 contains 12 residues. Germline CDR1 is GTSNPN and CDR2 is SVGIG (reference sequence). V lost 2 bases and J lost 6; bases outside the gene matches: 3. The CDR3 DNA reads as TGTGCCTGGAGTAGACAGGGGAGCGAGCAGTACTTC. Amino acid sequence: CAWSRQGSEQYF.

This clone occurred once. Different DNA sequences within this sample yield the same CDR3. The V gene is TRBV19, the J gene TRBJ2-7; 9 bases are shared with TRBD1. Germline values: CDR1 LNHDA, CDR2 SQIVND (reference sequence). The J segment lost 2 bases and the V segment lost 3 bases, leaving 2 bases of the junction unmatched. This CDR3 has 14 amino acids. CDR3 amino acids: CASSIRQGAYEQYF. The CDR3 DNA reads TGTGCCAGTAGTATTAGACAGGGGGCCTACGAGCAGTACTTC.